The T cell receptor beta chain under discussion was sequenced for a study of T-cell memory formation after mild COVID-19 (dated by TCRdb to 2020 to 2022). For the wider study: TCR sequence clusters from the two donors were largely donor specific. Longitudinal TCRalpha and TCRbeta repertoire sequencing tracked T-cell clones expanding and contracting after mild COVID-19 in a couple of donors. Two young, previously healthy adult volunteers, one female and one male, were included in the cohort. Paper-wide results and their limitations: Contracting CD4+ clones were located mainly in the CM and EM memory subsets, whereas CD8+ clones were found to be enriched in EMRA. Some responding clones were detected in pre-infection memory, which suggested that pre-existing cross-reactive memory T cells had joined the SARS-CoV-2 response. Clones that contracted from day 15 to 85 showed balanced CD4/CD8 phenotypes, whereas a second wave of clones that expanded from day 15 to 37 leaned towards CD4+. SARS-CoV-2 specificity was not confirmed for the second-wave clones peaking on day 37. The study covered only two mild cases, and larger cohorts including severe cases with pre-infection samples were considered necessary.

The run used an Illumina NovaSeq 6000. TCRalpha and TCRbeta cDNA libraries were constructed by 5'RACE with constant-segment primers, with sample barcodes and unique molecular identifiers being introduced. RNA was extracted from every sample with Trizol reagent. Library amplification was performed in two PCR steps, and a second sample barcode and Illumina TruSeq adapters were introduced in the second step. Sequencing of the libraries was done on an Illumina NovaSeq, producing 2 x 150 bp paired-end reads. Turning to the authors' computational methods: The reads were demultiplexed and collapsed into UMI-guided consensus sequences using migec v1.2.7. With mixcr v2.1.11, UMI consensuses were aligned to TRA and TRB V and J templates and assembled into clonotypes. A clonotype was counted as expanded or contracted only when both edgeR and NoisET called the clonotype significant, with the noise models trained on biological replicates. edgeR calls used a false discovery rate-adjusted p below 0.01 and a log2 fold-change threshold of 1. As an exploratory analysis of dynamics, max-normalized trajectories of the 1000 most abundant clonotypes were examined with PCA combined with hierarchical clustering. Separately sequenced CD4+ and CD8+ repertoires were used to assign the CD4 or CD8 phenotype of responding clones. Through fastp at Q25 and MiXCR, TCRdb rebuilt clones from the public reads, retaining in-frame beta chains. CDR3 protein duplicates are merged, each entry listing the most common genes and DNA. It is TCRdb's table, rather than the study itself, that gives the V and J calls and clone size. The sample has approximately 88,000 distinct CDR3 sequences on record, around a quarter of them singletons. Roughly 39% of the sample rests with the top ten.

Ficoll-Paque density gradient centrifugation was used to isolate PBMCs. The V and J ends are trimmed by 1 base and 7 bases, leaving 6 bases between them. The CDR3 starts with the cysteine, ends with the phenylalanine, and has 12 residues. Only the CDR3 part of the read is kept: 36 bases, read in frame from the first base. CDR1 and CDR2 are drawn from the germline V gene: SGHRS, YFSETQ. As concerns this clonotype: The target of this receptor is not known. Qualities for individual bases were not recorded, and no much larger clone is one base off.

The chain employs TRBV5-1 and TRBJ2-1, with the D segment identity uncertain. Sequences were obtained from PBMCs or a T cell subset sorted from them (not recorded which). This TCR was recovered from a man in his late teens or twenties who had mild COVID-19 (a few samples of this study predate the infection). The sample titles of this study are shuffled in the database, so cell type and time point are left out; the donor was told from shared clones. The DNA sequence reads TGCGCCAGCAGCTTGTCAATGAATGAGCAGTTCTTC. Its translation is CASSLSMNEQFF.